The T cell receptor beta chain described here comes from a study of blood T cell repertoires in COVID-19. Across the study: COVID-19 samples from acute and convalescent phases originated in the United States, Italy and Spain. PBMCs, B-cell-depleted T cells, or T cells provided the cDNA or gDNA that made up the material.

Original analysis: The assay estimated nucleated cells by amplifying reference gene primers. Sequenced by immunoSEQ multiplex PCR; TCRdb stores in-frame clones only, minus some. Clonal size and the V and J genes are those of that table, whereas D and trimming came from the DNA. Here the sample spans 110,000 to 150,000 clones, approximately 85% being singletons. CDR1 and CDR2 (germline): MDHEN, SYDVKM. Trimming stripped 10 bases from V and 9 bases from J, with 19 bases between. The CDR3 loop spans 13 amino acids. The source of this sequence is an elderly woman with acute or convalescent COVID-19. Sequences were obtained from peripheral blood. This sequence joins TRBV28 and TRBJ1-5; D not certain. Written as DNA, the CDR3 is TGTGCCACCGACCGGGCCGCTGCGGGGCCCCAGCATTTT. As protein: CATDRAAAGPQHF.